Listed below are T cell receptor beta chains from one sample, sequenced in a study of T cell responses to AZD1222 COVID-19 vaccine. TCRdb's table, derived via immunoSEQ multiplex PCR, lists solely in-frame clones and lacks some. The sample yields over 110,000 clones, roughly 90% seen once. Sample: peripheral blood, taken on day 0 of AZD1222 vaccination. The receptors derive from an adult in good health. Each CDR3 is given with its conserved first and last residue. D genes are given only for firm matches. Rows give clone size only sometimes, using once, few, many, or a class for an expanded clone.

CDR3 length	V gene	clone size	J gene	D gene	CDR3 protein	CDR3 DNA
13	TRBV19	few	TRBJ1-1	-	CASSQGEGTEAFF	TGTGCCAGTAGTCAGGGCGAAGGCACTGAAGCTTTCTTT
14	TRBV10-3	-	TRBJ1-3	-	CASRMTVFGNTIYF	TGTGCCAGCCGTATGACAGTCTTTGGAAACACCATATATTTT
15	TRBV11-2	-	TRBJ2-3	-	CASSTIRGSTDTQYF	TGTGCCAGCAGCACCATTCGGGGGAGCACAGATACGCAGTATTTT
15	TRBV5-1	-	TRBJ2-7	-	CASSLRPTSAYEQYF	TGCGCCAGCAGCCTGAGACCCACCAGCGCCTACGAGCAGTACTTC
14	TRBV11-3	-	TRBJ2-2	-	CASSSSWGTGELFF	TGTGCCAGCAGCTCCAGCTGGGGTACCGGGGAGCTGTTTTTT
14	TRBV19	-	TRBJ2-3	-	CASSMPRLVDTQYF	TGTGCCAGTAGTATGCCTCGTCTCGTCGATACGCAGTATTTT
15	TRBV30	-	TRBJ1-1	TRBD1	CAWRGPGQGAWEAFF	TGTGCCTGGAGGGGACCCGGACAGGGGGCTTGGGAAGCTTTCTTT
11	TRBV2	-	TRBJ1-1	TRBD1	CASRRDRGAFF	TGTGCCAGCCGAAGGGACAGGGGGGCTTTCTTT
12	TRBV27	-	TRBJ1-5	-	CASGGGNQPQHF	TGTGCCAGCGGAGGTGGCAATCAGCCCCAGCATTTT
15	TRBV5-6	few	TRBJ2-3	TRBD2	CASSPLLAVTDTQYF	TGTGCCAGCAGCCCACTACTAGCGGTGACAGATACGCAGTATTTT
15	TRBV7-3	-	TRBJ2-1	TRBD2	CASSLGAGVLNEQFF	TGTGCCAGCAGCTTAGGAGCGGGAGTGCTAAATGAGCAGTTCTTC
13	TRBV11-2	once	TRBJ2-7	-	CASSAVGGYEQYF	TGTGCCAGCAGCGCGGTGGGTGGGTACGAGCAGTACTTC
14	TRBV19	once	TRBJ1-2	TRBD1	CASSTGQGSYGYTF	TGTGCCAGTAGTACCGGACAGGGGTCCTATGGCTACACCTTC
17	TRBV20-1	few	TRBJ2-7	-	CSASKPGGGVRFYEQYF	TGCAGTGCTAGTAAGCCAGGAGGGGGAGTAAGGTTCTACGAGCAGTACTTC
14	TRBV5-1	-	TRBJ1-4	-	CASSLGQGIEKLFF	TGCGCCAGCAGCTTGGGGCAGGGGATTGAAAAACTGTTTTTT
11	TRBV7-9	-	TRBJ1-2	-	CASSPRTEKSF	TGTGCCAGCAGCCCCCGGACAGAAAAGAGCTTC
13	TRBV6-5	-	TRBJ1-2	-	CASSYSGNYGYTF	TGTGCCAGCAGTTATTCAGGAAACTATGGCTACACCTTC
16	TRBV13	once	TRBJ1-2	TRBD1	CASSFLAGQGDYGYTF	TGTGCCAGCAGCTTTCTGGCCGGACAGGGGGACTATGGCTACACCTTC
15	TRBV5-1	once	TRBJ1-5	-	CASSLEFGIGEPQHF	TGCGCCAGCAGCTTGGAATTCGGGATAGGGGAGCCCCAGCATTTT
16	TRBV28	-	TRBJ2-1	TRBD2	CASSFLPSGRDNEQFF	TGTGCCAGCAGTTTCCTCCCGAGCGGGAGGGACAATGAGCAGTTCTTC
14	TRBV6-5	-	TRBJ1-1	-	CASSYGGRDTEAFF	TGTGCCAGCAGTTACGGGGGAAGGGACACTGAAGCTTTCTTT
18	TRBV2	-	TRBJ2-1	-	CASSEQGSFRERYNEQFF	TGTGCCAGCAGTGAGCAGGGTTCGTTTCGGGAGCGGTACAATGAGCAGTTCTTC
14	TRBV2	-	TRBJ1-2	-	CANRRSNSDYGYTF	TGTGCCAACCGACGGTCCAACTCGGACTATGGCTACACCTTC
14	TRBV7-9	-	TRBJ1-1	-	CASSSGVLNTEAFF	TGTGCCAGCAGCTCAGGGGTCCTGAACACTGAAGCTTTCTTT
15	TRBV4-1	-	TRBJ2-7	-	CASSQDGVLSYEQYF	TGCGCCAGCAGCCAAGATGGGGTTCTTAGCTACGAGCAGTACTTC
13	TRBV5-4	-	TRBJ1-2	-	CASSLETNYGYTF	TGTGCCAGCAGCTTAGAGACAAACTATGGCTACACCTTC
14	TRBV28	-	TRBJ1-5	-	CASRPRGSNQPQHF	TGTGCCAGCAGGCCCCGCGGCTCCAATCAGCCCCAGCATTTT
14	TRBV27	-	TRBJ1-5	TRBD1	CASRPTGFNQPQHF	TGTGCCAGCAGACCGACAGGGTTCAATCAGCCCCAGCATTTT
17	TRBV5-1	-	TRBJ2-3	-	CASSLVGSIRATDTQYF	TGCGCCAGCAGCTTGGTCGGGTCCATTCGGGCCACAGATACGCAGTATTTT
15	TRBV9	-	TRBJ2-4	TRBD2	CASSVGGSGTNIQYF	TGTGCCAGCAGCGTAGGGGGTAGCGGGACCAACATTCAGTACTTC
15	TRBV7-9	-	TRBJ1-2	TRBD1	CASSSNRDRVGGYTF	TGTGCCAGCAGCTCGAACCGGGACAGGGTCGGAGGCTACACCTTC
15	TRBV12-1	few	TRBJ2-1	-	CASSLGGESHNEQFF	TGTGCCAGCAGCTTGGGGGGAGAGTCCCACAATGAGCAGTTCTTC
11	TRBV5-1	-	TRBJ1-1	-	CASSNQGEAFF	TGCGCCAGCAGCAACCAGGGTGAAGCTTTCTTT
12	TRBV7-3	-	TRBJ2-1	TRBD1	CASSTGDGEQFF	TGTGCCAGCAGTACAGGGGATGGTGAGCAGTTCTTC
14	TRBV29-1	-	TRBJ2-1	TRBD1	CSADRQGASNEQFF	TGCAGCGCAGACCGACAGGGGGCGTCTAATGAGCAGTTCTTC
17	TRBV5-1	once	TRBJ1-1	TRBD1	CASALGGQGFMNTEAFF	TGCGCCAGCGCTTTGGGGGGACAGGGGTTCATGAACACTGAAGCTTTCTTT
14	TRBV2	-	TRBJ1-1	-	CASRGGVAGTEAFF	TGTGCCAGCAGGGGGGGGGTGGCTGGGACTGAAGCTTTCTTT
15	TRBV6-6	once	TRBJ2-7	TRBD2	CASSSLAGGIYEQYF	TGTGCCAGCAGCTCTCTAGCGGGAGGAATCTACGAGCAGTACTTC